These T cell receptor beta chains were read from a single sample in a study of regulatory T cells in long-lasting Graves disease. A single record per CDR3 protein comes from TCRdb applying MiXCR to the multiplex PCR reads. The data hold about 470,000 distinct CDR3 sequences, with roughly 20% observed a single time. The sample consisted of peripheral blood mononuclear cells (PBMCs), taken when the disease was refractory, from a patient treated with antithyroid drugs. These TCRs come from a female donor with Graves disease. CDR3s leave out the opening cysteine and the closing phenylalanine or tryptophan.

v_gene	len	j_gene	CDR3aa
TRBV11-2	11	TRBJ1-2	ASSGDRASGYT
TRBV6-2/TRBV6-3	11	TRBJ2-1	ASTRPGVSEQF
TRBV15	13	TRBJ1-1	ATSRDGGLNTEAS
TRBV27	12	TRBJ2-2	ASSLGIGTGELF
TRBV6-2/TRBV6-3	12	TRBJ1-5	ASSHRVGNQPQH
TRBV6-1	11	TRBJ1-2	ASTQDGIYGYT
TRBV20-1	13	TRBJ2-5	SARDLAGGPETQY
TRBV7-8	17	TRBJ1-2	ASNLERFPGDRALDDYT
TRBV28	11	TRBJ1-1	AYSGGVNTEAF
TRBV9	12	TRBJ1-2	ASSVAADGYGYT
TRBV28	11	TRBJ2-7	ASSFPGVYEQY
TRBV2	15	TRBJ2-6	ASAWDRGTSGANVLT
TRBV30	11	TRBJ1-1	ACNRASDTEAF
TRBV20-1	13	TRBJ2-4	SASDPSGAKNIQY
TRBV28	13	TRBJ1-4	ASSFSFRPSEKLF
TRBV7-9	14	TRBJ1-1	ASSQIVITANTEAF
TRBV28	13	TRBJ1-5	ASRYDRGHNQPQH
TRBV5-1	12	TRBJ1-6	ASRETAYNSPLH
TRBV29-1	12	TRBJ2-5	SAEPPGLQETQY
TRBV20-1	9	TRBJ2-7	SAGASYEQY
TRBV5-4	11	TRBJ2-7	ASRGGQGVEQY
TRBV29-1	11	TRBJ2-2	SVRTSGTGELF
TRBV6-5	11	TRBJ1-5	ASSYSAGQPQH
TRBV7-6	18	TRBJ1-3	ASSLRSAGTGFLTGNTIY
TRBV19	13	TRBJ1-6	ASTFVGVGDSPLH
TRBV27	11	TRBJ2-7	ASSSGAGNEQY
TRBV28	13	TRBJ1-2	ASSTRDRLRDGYT
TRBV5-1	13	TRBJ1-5	ASSLVGARNQPRH
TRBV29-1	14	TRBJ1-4	SASGGRGSSNEKLF
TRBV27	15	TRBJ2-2	ASSGNSGSSNTGELF
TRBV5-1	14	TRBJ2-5	ASSSGDRGSGETQY
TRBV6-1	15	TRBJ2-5	ASSTLSSGRNQETQY
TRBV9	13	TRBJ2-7	ASSVGLAGVGEQY
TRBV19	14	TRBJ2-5	ASSIDGRLFQETQY
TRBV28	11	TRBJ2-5	ASNSLGGQTQY
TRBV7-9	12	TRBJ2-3	ASSFIAQSDTQY
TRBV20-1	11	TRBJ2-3	SATRGNTDTQY
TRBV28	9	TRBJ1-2	ASSLSEDYT
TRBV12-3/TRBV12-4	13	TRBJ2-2	ASSWTSGRSGELF
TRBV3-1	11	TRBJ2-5	ASSRRAQETQY
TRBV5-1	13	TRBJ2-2	ASSFELAGTGELF
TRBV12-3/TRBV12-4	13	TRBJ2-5	ASSGSGGTTETQY
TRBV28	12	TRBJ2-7	ASSYSSGNYEQY
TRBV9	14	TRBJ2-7	ASSADPGLAGALTY
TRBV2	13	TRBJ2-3	ASRETGTRTDTQY
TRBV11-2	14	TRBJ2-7	ASSRVRVDRPYEQY
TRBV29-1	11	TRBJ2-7	SVAGLAGYEQY
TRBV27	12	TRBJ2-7	ASSVGQGAPEQY
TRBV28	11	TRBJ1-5	ASGRGRNQPQH